This T cell receptor (beta chain) was retrieved from a study of control samples from healthy donors and cancer patients. This table comes from immunoSEQ multiplex PCR, and its TCRdb copy is limited to in-frame clones, with some not included. The sample lists 250,000 to 300,000 clones; more than 65% were seen once. V lost 2 bases to trimming and J lost 7 bases; unmatched junction nucleotides: 3. Germline assignment: CDR1 MNHNS and CDR2 SASEGT. The CDR3 runs to 15 residues. The sequencing sample was made of PBMCs. The V and J genes are TRBV6-1 and TRBJ2-1; 12 bases are a match to TRBD2. The sequence came from a woman aged 60 to 75 with lung cancer. DNA for the CDR3: TGTGCCAGCAGTGAACTAGCGGGAGGGCCTAATGAGCAGTTCTTC. This gives the protein CASSELAGGPNEQFF.